A single sample gave rise to the 17 T cell receptor beta chains below, sequenced in a study of blood T cell repertoires in COVID-19. The protocol was immunoSEQ multiplex PCR, while the TCRdb copy is restricted to in-frame clones and leaves out a portion. The sample includes about 270,000 clones, 80% to 90% of them seen just once. Material: peripheral blood. The source of these receptors is a woman aged 45-65 years with acute or convalescent COVID-19.

This clone was detected only once. The rearrangement uses TRBV15 and TRBJ2-2, with a tentative D call TRBD1 (5 bases). The germline V gene has CDR1 LNHNV and CDR2 YYDKDF (reference sequence). Deletions cut 0 bases from V and 6 bases from J, with 11 bases between. The CDR3 is 15 residues long. CDR3 protein: CATSRDSRGSGELFF. CDR3 DNA: TGTGCCACCAGCAGAGATTCTAGGGGATCCGGGGAGCTGTTTTTT.

The chain couples TRBV25-1 to TRBJ1-1; perhaps TRBD1 as D (5 bases). Germline values: CDR1 MGHDK, CDR2 SYGVNS. Trimming took 4 bases from V and 3 from J, leaving 12 bases between them. The CDR3 runs to 14 residues. CDR3 protein: CASSVLGADTEAFF. CDR3 nucleotides: TGTGCCAGCAGTGTCTTAGGGGCGGACACTGAAGCTTTCTTT.

The V and J genes are TRBV7-2 and TRBJ1-2, with 7 bases that match TRBD1. CDR1 is SGHTA, CDR2 FQGNSA, per germline. With V trimmed by 11 bases and J by 4 bases, 13 bases remained unmatched. CDR3 length: 14 residues. The CDR3 coding sequence is TGTGCCTGGAGGGGGCAGGGGCTAGGCTATGGCTACACCTTC. Encoded protein: CAWRGQGLGYGYTF.

This clone has a handful of counts. The V call is TRBV19, the J call TRBJ1-5; D unresolved. The CDR3 is made up of 13 amino acids. The germline CDR1 and CDR2 sequences are LNHDA and SQIVND (reference sequence). With 4 bases removed from V and 5 bases from J, the gap between germline ends came to 9 bases. In nucleotides, the CDR3 is TGTGCCAGTAGTACGGGGTCTTATCAGCCCCAGCATTTT. Protein sequence: CASSTGSYQPQHF.

The chain combines TRBV20-1 with TRBJ2-1; 11 bases match TRBD2. V lost 3 bases, J lost 2 bases, and 6 bases stayed unmatched. CDR1 and CDR2 (germline): DFQATT, SNEGSKA (reference sequence). CDR3 length: 16 residues. The CDR3 spells CSASYVGLAAYNEQFF. In DNA, the CDR3 is TGCAGTGCTAGTTACGTGGGACTAGCGGCCTACAATGAGCAGTTCTTC.

This clone was observed a handful of times. The chain has TRBV2 and TRBJ2-7; 7 nucleotides agree with TRBD2. The CDR3 loop spans 16 amino acids. The germline gives CDR1 SNHLY, CDR2 FYNNEI. V was pared by 3 bases and J by 7 bases, with 15 bases of the junction left unmatched. CDR3 bases: TGTGCCAGCAGTGAGCGGGGACGGGAGGCCTCCCGGGAGCAGTACTTC. Its protein is CASSERGREASREQYF.

The chain recombines TRBV4-1 with TRBJ1-4, with a tentative D call TRBD1 (6 bases). This CDR3 is built from 16 residues. Trimming shortened V by 3 bases and J by 6 bases, and 17 bases separated the two germline ends. CDR1 is MGHRA, CDR2 YSYEKL, per germline. Here the CDR3 DNA reads TGCGCCAGCAGCCAGGGAACAGGGTCGGCGGATGAAAAACTGTTTTTT. It codes for CASSQGTGSADEKLFF.

The CDR3 sequence: CASSPGRTNTEAFF. CDR3 DNA sequence: TGTGCCAGCTCACCAGGCCGAACCAACACTGAAGCTTTCTTT. This rearrangement joins TRBV18 to TRBJ1-1; no firm D call. The germline V gene has CDR1 KGHSH and CDR2 LQKENI. The CDR3 extends over 14 amino acids. V was trimmed by 2 bases and J by 2 bases, leaving 9 bases between them.

This clone has only a few counts. This chain uses TRBV7-2 with TRBJ2-7, with TRBD2 matching over 11 bases. With V trimmed by 3 bases and J by 5 bases, 3 bases remained unmatched. Germline V gene lookup returns CDR1 SGHTA and CDR2 FQGNSA. CDR3 length: 14 residues. CDR3 sequence: CASSLLAGGNEQYF. The CDR3 DNA is TGTGCCAGCAGCTTGCTAGCGGGAGGCAACGAGCAGTACTTC.

The chain carries TRBV24-1 and TRBJ2-5, with D perhaps TRBD1 (6 bases). Germline CDR1 and CDR2: KGHDR and SFDVKD. This CDR3 has 14 residues. V gave up 0 bases and J gave up 5 bases, with 9 bases separating them. The CDR3 bases are TGTGCCACCAGTGATTTGGGCAGGGGTGAGACCCAGTACTTC. This translates into CATSDLGRGETQYF.

The J gene is TRBJ2-1, the V gene TRBV28; 7 bases are shared with TRBD2. This CDR3 has 14 amino acids. Looked up from germline, CDR1 is MDHEN and CDR2 is SYDVKM. The trim removed 4 bases at V and 12 bases at J, leaving 12 bases unmatched. In DNA form, the CDR3 reads TGTGCCAGCAGTTGGGGGGGACGATGGATGGTGCAGTTCTTC. Protein sequence: CASSWGGRWMVQFF. Drawing the rest from reference TRBV28 and TRBJ2-1, the complete variable domain is DVKVTQSSRYLVKRTGEKVFLECVQDMDHENMFWYRQDPGLGLRLIYFSYDVKMKEKGDIPEGYSVSREKKERFSLILESASTNQTSMYLCASSWGGRWMVQFFGPGTRLTVL.

The chain is built from TRBV27 and TRBJ2-5; TRBD2 aligns across 8 bases. V trimming: 5 bases; J trimming: 4 bases; junction bases outside the gene matches: 9. This CDR3 comprises 15 residues. Germline values: CDR1 MNHEY, CDR2 SMNVEV (reference sequence). CDR3 loop: CASSSPGLGLETQYF. For the CDR3, the DNA is TGTGCCAGCAGTAGTCCGGGACTAGGGTTAGAGACCCAGTACTTC.

This clone was observed a few times. The J gene is TRBJ1-2, the V gene TRBV16, with unresolved D. CDR1 and CDR2 (germline): KGHSY, FQNENV. The CDR3 is 14 amino acids. V lost 1 base and J lost 7, with 13 bases in between. In DNA form, the CDR3 reads TGTGCCAGCAGCCAATTTTCCGGGATGAGTGGCTACACCTTC. It specifies CASSQFSGMSGYTF.

The chain has TRBV6-1 and TRBJ2-1; 10 bases match TRBD2. The CDR3 spans 16 residues. Unmatched junction bases numbered 4, after V lost 3 bases and J lost 2 bases. Germline V gene sequence: CDR1 MNHNS, CDR2 SASEGT. The CDR3 DNA reads TGTGCCAGCAGTGAGCCAGCGGGAGGGCCCTACAATGAGCAGTTCTTC. This translates into CASSEPAGGPYNEQFF.

The V and J genes are TRBV4-1 and TRBJ2-2, with D possibly being TRBD1 (5 bases). The CDR3 is 16 amino acids. Trimming pared 0 bases from V and 5 bases from J, leaving 13 bases between. Germline V lookup: CDR1 MGHRA, CDR2 YSYEKL. In DNA, the CDR3 is TGCGCCAGCAGCCAAGAAAAGGGGCAGTGGACCGGGGAGCTGTTTTTT. As protein: CASSQEKGQWTGELFF.

This chain links TRBV7-2 with TRBJ2-3; D remains ambiguous. Germline-derived CDR1 and CDR2 are SGHTA and FQGNSA. The CDR3 contains 11 residues. The ends were cut back, 2 bases at V and 7 bases at J, with 4 bases in the middle. The CDR3 DNA reads TGTGCCAGCAGCTTATCCTATACGCAGTATTTT. Protein: CASSLSYTQYF.

This clone appeared a few times. The chain recombines TRBV28 with TRBJ1-1; perhaps TRBD1 as D (6 bases). The V end was cut by 2 bases, the J end by 5 bases, with 12 bases between. This CDR3 comprises 14 residues. CDR1 and CDR2 from the germline V gene are MDHEN and SYDVKM. The CDR3 DNA follows: TGTGCCAGCAGTTTACTCAGGGGACGAACTGAAGCTTTCTTT. It specifies CASSLLRGRTEAFF.